This TCR beta chain was recorded in a study of blood T cell repertoires in COVID-19. On the study more broadly: PBMCs, B-cell-depleted T cells, or T cells provided the cDNA or gDNA that made up the material.

Original methodology: Cell counts per sample came from amplifying reference gene primers. Repertoires were generated with immunoSEQ multiplex PCR, while TCRdb's copy carries only in-frame clones and drops some. V and J calls plus clone size are reproduced from that table; the DNA served to infer D and trimming. The profile shows about 160,000 clones, approximately 84% of them singletons. There are 13 residues in the CDR3. Trimming removed 0 bases at V and 4 bases at J, with 6 bases between. Germline CDR1 ENHRY, CDR2 SYGVKD. The chain couples TRBV10-3 to TRBJ1-2; D is possibly TRBD1 (6 bases). The sequence derives from a woman in her forties with acute COVID-19. Sequencing was carried out using PBMCs or T cells enriched from blood (not recorded which). The CDR3 bases are TGTGCCATCAGTGAGTCAGGGGGCTATGGCTACACCTTC. It specifies CAISESGGYGYTF.